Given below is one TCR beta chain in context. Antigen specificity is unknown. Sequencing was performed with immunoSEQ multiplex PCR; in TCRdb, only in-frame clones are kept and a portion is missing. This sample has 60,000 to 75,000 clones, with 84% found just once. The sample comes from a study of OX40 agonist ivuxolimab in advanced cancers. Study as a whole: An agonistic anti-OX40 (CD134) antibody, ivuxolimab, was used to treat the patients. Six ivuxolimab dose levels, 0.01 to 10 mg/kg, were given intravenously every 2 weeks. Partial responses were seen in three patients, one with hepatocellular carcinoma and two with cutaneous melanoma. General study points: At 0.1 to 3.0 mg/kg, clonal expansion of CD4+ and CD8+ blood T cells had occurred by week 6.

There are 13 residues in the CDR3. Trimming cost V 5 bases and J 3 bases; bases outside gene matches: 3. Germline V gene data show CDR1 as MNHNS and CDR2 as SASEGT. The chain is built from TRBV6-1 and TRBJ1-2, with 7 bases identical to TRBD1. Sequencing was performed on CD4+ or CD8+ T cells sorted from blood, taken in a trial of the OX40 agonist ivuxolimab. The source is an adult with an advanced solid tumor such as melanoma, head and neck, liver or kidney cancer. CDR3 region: CASSFDRDYGYTF. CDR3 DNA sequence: TGTGCCAGCAGTTTTGACAGGGACTATGGCTACACCTTC.